This T cell receptor beta chain was found in a study of metastatic and nonmetastatic thyroid tumors. Study details: Comparison of repertoires was carried out across blood and tumor or nodule tissue from malignant and benign thyroid patients.

As handled by the study authors: Built for papillary thyroid cancer, a distant-metastasis classifier drew on CDR3 differences across clinicopathological groups. MiXCR reprocessed the PCR reads for TCRdb. TCRdb, rather than the study authors, made the V and J calls. Of roughly 72,000 clones in the sample, roughly 18% were seen once. Broader study findings: TCR beta diversity was reportedly significantly higher in malignant thyroid tumors than benign nodules, in blood and tumor.

This clone was recorded many times. Its target is not known. J was trimmed by 4 bases and V by 1 base; bases with no gene match: 10. Germline loops: CDR1 MNHNS, CDR2 SASEGT. CDR3 length: 16 amino acids. None of the patients had undergone any treatment ahead of thyroid surgery. The TCR originated in a female donor with papillary thyroid cancer or a benign thyroid nodule (not recorded which). Some clones in this sample may be carry-over from other donors' samples. The source material was blood. The chain uses TRBV6-1 and TRBJ2-7; 7 bases align to TRBD2. The DNA of the CDR3 is TGTGCCAGCAGTGAAGGTAGACTAGCTAAATATTACGAGCAGTACTTC. Translation: CASSEGRLAKYYEQYF.